This T cell receptor beta chain was retrieved from a study of lymphopenia after photon versus proton radiotherapy. Overall study findings and caveats: Authors raise, but do not show, better survival with proton therapy. Photon-treated patients lost naive T cells and TCR diversity; proton-treated stayed stable. Oligoclonal CD8+ Temra expansion after nadir drove photon patients' diversity drop. In patients who died, overall survival fell as post-nadir TCR diversity dropped more.

Concerning this clone itself: Its matching antigen is unknown.

CDR3 size: 13 residues. The germline V gene encodes CDR1 GTSNPN and CDR2 SVGIG (reference sequence). V was pared by 5 bases and J by 5 bases, with 3 bases of the junction left unmatched. TCRdb keeps only in-frame clones here, not all; method: immunoSEQ multiplex PCR. The data hold 40,000 to 45,000 clones, with roughly 86% observed a single time. Sequenced material: peripheral blood, taken from a patient treated with proton-based radiotherapy. This TCR came from a woman aged 65 to 85 with pancreatic cancer. Some clones in this sample may be carry-over from other donors' samples. This sequence joins TRBV30 and TRBJ1-6; TRBD1 agrees at 7 bases. This CDR3 reads CAWGTANNSPLHF. The DNA of the CDR3 is TGTGCCTGGGGGACAGCAAATAATTCACCCCTCCACTTT.